This note documents a single T cell receptor (beta chain) sequence. The sample comes from a study of blood T cell repertoires in COVID-19. Study overall: The origin of the acute and convalescent COVID-19 samples was the United States, Italy and Spain. In each case, the material was cDNA or gDNA derived from T cells, B-cell-depleted T cells, or PBMCs.

CDR1 is GTSNPN and CDR2 is SVGIG in the germline V gene (reference sequence). The CDR3 is 14 amino acids. J lost 4 bases, V lost 5 bases, and 7 bases had no gene match. Under the authors' procedure: Counts of nucleated cells, estimated from reference gene primer amplification, were obtained. Sequencing was performed with immunoSEQ multiplex PCR; in TCRdb, only in-frame clones are kept and a portion is missing. That table gives V, J and clone size, and the DNA gave D and trimming. The table has 150,000 to 250,000 clones, approximately 80% seen once. The clonotype comes from a human donor with acute or convalescent COVID-19. The donor label of this sample is uncertain. The sequenced sample was peripheral blood. The genes are TRBV30 and TRBJ2-2; TRBD2 matches at 7 bases. This chain's CDR3 is CAWSGTTITGELFF. The CDR3, as DNA: TGTGCCTGGTCAGGGACTACGATCACCGGGGAGCTGTTTTTT.